This T cell receptor (beta chain) was sequenced in a study of T cells expressing NK-cell markers. Study-level background: Seven sequenced donors out of eight were HCMV-seropositive, one seronegative. The study's findings and limits: The leading position in the CD3+CD56-NKG2C+ fraction of a handful of donors also went to these clonotypes. A range of about 1.0-7.5% of CD8+ T cells consisted of dominant NKG2C+ clonotypes in 6 or 7 donors.

The CDR3 sequence is 14 residues long. The germline CDR1 and CDR2 sequences are DFQATT and SNEGSKA (reference sequence). It was by 5'RACE template switching with UMIs that TCR beta cDNA was made. For each CDR3 protein, TCRdb gives one entry from its re-call of the 5' RACE reads, without DNA. The repertoire table contains about 460,000 distinct CDR3 sequences. In the case of this clonotype: As yet, its antigen is unknown.

Sequencing input: blood T cells: a sorted CD56 or NKG2C T cell subset, CD4+ or CD8+ T cells, or bulk PBMC T cells (not recorded which). The V gene is TRBV20-1, the J gene TRBJ2-7; absent DNA, TCRdb's TRBD1 call cannot be checked. The clonotype originates from a woman aged 50 to 60 in good health. The CDR3 region is CSAREQGVSYEQYF.